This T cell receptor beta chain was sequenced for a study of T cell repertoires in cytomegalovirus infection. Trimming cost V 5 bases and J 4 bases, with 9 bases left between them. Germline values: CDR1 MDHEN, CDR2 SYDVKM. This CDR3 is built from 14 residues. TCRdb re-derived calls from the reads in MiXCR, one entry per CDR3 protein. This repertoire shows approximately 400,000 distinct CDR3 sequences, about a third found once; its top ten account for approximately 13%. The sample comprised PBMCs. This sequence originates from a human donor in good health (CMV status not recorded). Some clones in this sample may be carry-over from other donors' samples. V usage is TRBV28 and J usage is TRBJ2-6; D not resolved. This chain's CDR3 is CASSPTRGANVLTF. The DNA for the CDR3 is TGTGCCAGCAGTCCCACACGGGGGGCCAACGTCCTGACTTTC.